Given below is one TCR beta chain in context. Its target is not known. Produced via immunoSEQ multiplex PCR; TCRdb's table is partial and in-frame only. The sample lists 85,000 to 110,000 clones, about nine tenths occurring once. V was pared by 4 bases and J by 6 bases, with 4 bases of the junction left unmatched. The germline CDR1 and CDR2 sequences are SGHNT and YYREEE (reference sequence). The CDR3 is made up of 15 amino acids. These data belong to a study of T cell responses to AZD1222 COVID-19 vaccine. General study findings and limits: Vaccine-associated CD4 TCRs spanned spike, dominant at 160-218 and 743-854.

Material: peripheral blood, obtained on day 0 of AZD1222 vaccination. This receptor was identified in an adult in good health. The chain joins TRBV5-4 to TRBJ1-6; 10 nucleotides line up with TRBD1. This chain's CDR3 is CASSTGTGANSPLHF. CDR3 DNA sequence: TGTGCCAGCAGCACGGGGACAGGGGCTAATTCACCCCTCCACTTT.